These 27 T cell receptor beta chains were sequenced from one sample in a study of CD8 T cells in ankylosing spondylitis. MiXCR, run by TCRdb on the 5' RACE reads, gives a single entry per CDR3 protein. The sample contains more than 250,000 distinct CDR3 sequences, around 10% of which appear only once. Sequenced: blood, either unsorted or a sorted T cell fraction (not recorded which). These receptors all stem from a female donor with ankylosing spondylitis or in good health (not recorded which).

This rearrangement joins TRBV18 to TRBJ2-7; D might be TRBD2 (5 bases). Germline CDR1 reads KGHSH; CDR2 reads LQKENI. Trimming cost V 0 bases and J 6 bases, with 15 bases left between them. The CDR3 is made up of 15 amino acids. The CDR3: CASSPPSGATGEQYF. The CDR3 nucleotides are TGTGCCAGCTCACCACCGAGCGGCGCCACCGGCGAGCAGTACTTC.

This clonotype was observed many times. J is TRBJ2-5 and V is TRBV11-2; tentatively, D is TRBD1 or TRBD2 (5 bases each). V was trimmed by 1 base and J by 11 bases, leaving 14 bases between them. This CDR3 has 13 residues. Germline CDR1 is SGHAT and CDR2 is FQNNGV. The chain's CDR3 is CASSLAGTNTQYF. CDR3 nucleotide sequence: TGTGCCAGCAGCTTAGCGGGGACGAATACGCAGTACTTC.

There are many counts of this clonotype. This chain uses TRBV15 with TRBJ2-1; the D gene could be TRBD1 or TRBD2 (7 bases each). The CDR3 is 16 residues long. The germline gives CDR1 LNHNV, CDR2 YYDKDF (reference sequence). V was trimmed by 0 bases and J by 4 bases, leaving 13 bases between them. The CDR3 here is CATSRDGRGQYNEQFF. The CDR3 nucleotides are TGTGCCACCAGCAGAGATGGGAGGGGACAGTACAATGAGCAGTTCTTC.

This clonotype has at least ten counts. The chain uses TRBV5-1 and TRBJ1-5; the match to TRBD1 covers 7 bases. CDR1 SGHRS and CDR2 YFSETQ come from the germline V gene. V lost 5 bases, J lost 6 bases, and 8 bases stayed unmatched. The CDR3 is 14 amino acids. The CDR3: CASSSQGGAQPQHF. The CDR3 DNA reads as TGCGCCAGCAGTTCTCAGGGGGGGGCTCAGCCCCAGCATTTT.

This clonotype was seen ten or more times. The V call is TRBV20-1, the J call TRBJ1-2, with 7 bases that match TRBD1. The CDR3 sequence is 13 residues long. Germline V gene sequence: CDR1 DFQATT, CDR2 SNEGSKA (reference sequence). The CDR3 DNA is TGCAAAGTCCGACAGGGAGAATTAGGGGGCTACACCTTC. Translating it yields CKVRQGELGGYTF.

The CDR3 DNA is TGTGCCAGCAGTTTCGGACTAGCGGTAGAGCAGTACTTC. As protein: CASSFGLAVEQYF. This chain uses TRBV11-2 with TRBJ2-7, with 10 nucleotides matching TRBD2. V lost 6 bases, J lost 7 bases, and 6 bases stayed unmatched. Germline-derived CDR1 and CDR2 are SGHAT and FQNNGV. The CDR3 covers 13 residues.

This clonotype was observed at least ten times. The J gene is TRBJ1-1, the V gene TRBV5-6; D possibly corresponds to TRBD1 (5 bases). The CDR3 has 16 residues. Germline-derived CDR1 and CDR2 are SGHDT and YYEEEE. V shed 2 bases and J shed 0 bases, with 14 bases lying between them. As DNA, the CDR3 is TGTGCCAGCAGCTTCTACACGGGGGGTTTGAACACTGAAGCTTTCTTT. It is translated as CASSFYTGGLNTEAFF. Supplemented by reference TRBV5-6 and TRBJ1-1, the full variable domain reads DAGVTQSPTHLIKTRGQQVTLRCSPKSGHDTVSWYQQALGQGPQFIFQYYEEEERQRGNFPDRFSGHQFPNYSSELNVNALLLGDSALYLCASSFYTGGLNTEAFFGQGTRLTVV.

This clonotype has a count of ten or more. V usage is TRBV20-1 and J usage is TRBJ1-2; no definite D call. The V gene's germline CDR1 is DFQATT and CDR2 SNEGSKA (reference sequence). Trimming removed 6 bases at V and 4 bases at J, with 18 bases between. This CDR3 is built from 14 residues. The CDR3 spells CSALRPDTLYGYTF. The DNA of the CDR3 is TGCAGTGCCCTGAGGCCCGATACGCTCTATGGCTACACCTTC.

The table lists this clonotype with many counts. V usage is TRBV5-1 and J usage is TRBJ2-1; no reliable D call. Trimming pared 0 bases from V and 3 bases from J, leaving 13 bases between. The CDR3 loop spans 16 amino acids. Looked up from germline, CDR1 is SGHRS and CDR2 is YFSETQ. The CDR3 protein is CASSLVVSGNYNEQFF. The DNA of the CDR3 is TGCGCCAGCAGCTTGGTGGTCAGTGGGAACTACAATGAGCAGTTCTTC.

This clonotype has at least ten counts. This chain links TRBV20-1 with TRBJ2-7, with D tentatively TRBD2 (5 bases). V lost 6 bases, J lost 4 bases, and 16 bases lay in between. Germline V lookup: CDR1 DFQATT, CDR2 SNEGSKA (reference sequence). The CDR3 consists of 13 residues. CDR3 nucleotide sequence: TGCAGTGCCACTAGTGGGCTAGGGTACGAGCAGTACTTC. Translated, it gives CSATSGLGYEQYF.

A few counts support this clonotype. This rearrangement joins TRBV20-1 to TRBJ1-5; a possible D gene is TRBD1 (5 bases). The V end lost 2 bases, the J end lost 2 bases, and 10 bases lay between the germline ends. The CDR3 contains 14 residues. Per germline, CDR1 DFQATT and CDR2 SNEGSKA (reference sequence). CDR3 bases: TGCAGTGCTAGAAAGGGGCAGGGCAATCAGCCCCAGCATTTT. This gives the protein CSARKGQGNQPQHF.

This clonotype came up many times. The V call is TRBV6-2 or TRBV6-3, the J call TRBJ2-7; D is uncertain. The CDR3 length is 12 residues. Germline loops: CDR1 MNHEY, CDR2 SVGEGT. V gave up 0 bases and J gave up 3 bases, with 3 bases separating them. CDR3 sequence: CASSYSYYEQYF. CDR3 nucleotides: TGTGCCAGCAGTTACTCCTACTACGAGCAGTACTTC.

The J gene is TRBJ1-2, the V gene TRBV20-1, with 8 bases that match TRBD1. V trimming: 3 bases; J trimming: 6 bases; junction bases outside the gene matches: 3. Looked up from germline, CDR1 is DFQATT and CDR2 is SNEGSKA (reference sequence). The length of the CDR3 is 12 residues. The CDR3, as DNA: TGCAGTGCTAGTTCAGGGGGCGATGGCTACACCTTC. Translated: CSASSGGDGYTF.

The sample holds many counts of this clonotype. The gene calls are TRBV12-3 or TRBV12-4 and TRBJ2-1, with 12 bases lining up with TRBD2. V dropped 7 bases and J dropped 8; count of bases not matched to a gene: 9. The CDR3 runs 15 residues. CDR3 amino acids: CASTPRTSGVYEQFF. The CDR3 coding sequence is TGTGCCAGCACCCCCCGGACTAGCGGGGTCTATGAGCAGTTCTTC.

CDR3 amino acids: CASSHVRSGTGGQPQHF. The CDR3 DNA is TGTGCCAGCAGCCACGTGCGTTCGGGGACAGGGGGACAGCCCCAGCATTTT. The chain is built from TRBV12-3 or TRBV12-4 and TRBJ1-5, with TRBD1 identical over 11 bases. V lost 6 bases to trimming and J lost 7 bases; unmatched junction nucleotides: 14. The CDR3 length is 17 residues.

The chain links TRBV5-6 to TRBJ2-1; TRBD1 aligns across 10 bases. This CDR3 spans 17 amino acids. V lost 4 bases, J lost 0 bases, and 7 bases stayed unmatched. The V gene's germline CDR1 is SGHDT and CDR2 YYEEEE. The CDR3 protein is CASSAGTGVGSYNEQFF. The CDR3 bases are TGTGCCAGCAGCGCCGGGACAGGGGTTGGCTCCTACAATGAGCAGTTCTTC. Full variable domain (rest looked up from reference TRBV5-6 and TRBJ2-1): DAGVTQSPTHLIKTRGQQVTLRCSPKSGHDTVSWYQQALGQGPQFIFQYYEEEERQRGNFPDRFSGHQFPNYSSELNVNALLLGDSALYLCASSAGTGVGSYNEQFFGPGTRLTVL.

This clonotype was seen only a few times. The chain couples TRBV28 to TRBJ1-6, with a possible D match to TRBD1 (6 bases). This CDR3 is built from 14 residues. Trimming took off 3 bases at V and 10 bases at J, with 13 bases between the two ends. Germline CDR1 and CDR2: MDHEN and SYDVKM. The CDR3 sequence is CASSLAAGVSPLHF. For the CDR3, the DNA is TGTGCCAGCAGTTTGGCGGCAGGGGTCTCACCCCTCCACTTT. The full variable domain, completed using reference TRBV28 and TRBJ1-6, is DVKVTQSSRYLVKRTGEKVFLECVQDMDHENMFWYRQDPGLGLRLIYFSYDVKMKEKGDIPEGYSVSREKKERFSLILESASTNQTSMYLCASSLAAGVSPLHFGNGTRLTVT.

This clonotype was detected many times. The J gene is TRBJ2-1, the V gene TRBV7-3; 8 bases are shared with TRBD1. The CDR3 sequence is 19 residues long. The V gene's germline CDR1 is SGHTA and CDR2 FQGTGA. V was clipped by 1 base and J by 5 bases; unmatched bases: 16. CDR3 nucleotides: TGTGCCAGCAGCTTAAGGCCCTCTAATCGACAGGGGAACGACAATGAGCAGTTCTTC. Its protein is CASSLRPSNRQGNDNEQFF.

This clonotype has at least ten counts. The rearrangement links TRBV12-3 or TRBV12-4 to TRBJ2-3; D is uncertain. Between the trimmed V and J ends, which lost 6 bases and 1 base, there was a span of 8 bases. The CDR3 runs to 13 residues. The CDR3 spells CASRPSGTDTQYF. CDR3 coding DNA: TGTGCCAGCAGACCTTCGGGCACAGATACGCAGTATTTT.

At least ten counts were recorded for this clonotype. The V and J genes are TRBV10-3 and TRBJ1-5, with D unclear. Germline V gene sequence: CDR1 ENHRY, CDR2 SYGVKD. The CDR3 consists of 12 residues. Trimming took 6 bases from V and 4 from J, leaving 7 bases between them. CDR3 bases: TGTGCCATCAGCGGGGTGAATCAGCCCCAGCATTTT. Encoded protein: CAISGVNQPQHF.

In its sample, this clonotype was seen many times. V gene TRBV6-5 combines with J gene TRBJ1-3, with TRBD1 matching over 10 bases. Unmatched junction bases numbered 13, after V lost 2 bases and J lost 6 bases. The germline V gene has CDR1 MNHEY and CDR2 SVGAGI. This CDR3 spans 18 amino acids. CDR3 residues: CASSYLGWGQGQANTIYF. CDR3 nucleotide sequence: TGTGCCAGCAGTTACCTCGGATGGGGACAGGGGCAAGCAAACACCATATATTTT.

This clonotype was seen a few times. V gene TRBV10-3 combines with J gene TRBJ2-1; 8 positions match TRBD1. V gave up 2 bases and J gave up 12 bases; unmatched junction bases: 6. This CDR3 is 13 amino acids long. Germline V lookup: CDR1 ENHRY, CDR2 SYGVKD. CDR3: CAISEGQGAGQFF. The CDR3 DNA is TGTGCCATCAGTGAGGGTCAGGGGGCAGGGCAGTTCTTC.

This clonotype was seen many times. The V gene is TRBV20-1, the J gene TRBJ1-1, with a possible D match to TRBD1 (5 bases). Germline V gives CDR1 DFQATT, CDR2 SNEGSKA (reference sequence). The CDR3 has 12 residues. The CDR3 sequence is CKSDTTNTEAFF. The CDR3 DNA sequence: TGCAAGTCGGACACAACGAACACTGAAGCTTTCTTT.

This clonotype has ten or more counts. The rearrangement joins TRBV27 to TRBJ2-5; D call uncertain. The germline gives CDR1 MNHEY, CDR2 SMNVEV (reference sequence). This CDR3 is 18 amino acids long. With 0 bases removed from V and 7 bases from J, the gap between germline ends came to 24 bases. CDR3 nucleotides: TGTGCCAGCAGTTTATCCCCTTTTAGCACCCTAACCGAAGGGACCCAGTACTTC. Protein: CASSLSPFSTLTEGTQYF.

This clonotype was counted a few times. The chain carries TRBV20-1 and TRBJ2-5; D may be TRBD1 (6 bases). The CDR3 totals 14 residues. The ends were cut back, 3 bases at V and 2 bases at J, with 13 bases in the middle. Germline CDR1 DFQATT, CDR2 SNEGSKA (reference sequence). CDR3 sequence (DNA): TGCAGTGCTAGCCCCTGGCAGGGGCAAGAGACCCAGTACTTC. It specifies CSASPWQGQETQYF.

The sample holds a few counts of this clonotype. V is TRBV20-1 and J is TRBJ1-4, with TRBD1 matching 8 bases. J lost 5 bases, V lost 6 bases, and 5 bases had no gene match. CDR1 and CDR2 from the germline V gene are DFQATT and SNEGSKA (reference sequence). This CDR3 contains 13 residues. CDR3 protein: CSARDRRNEKLFF. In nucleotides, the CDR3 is TGCAGTGCCCGGGACAGGAGAAATGAAAAACTGTTTTTT.

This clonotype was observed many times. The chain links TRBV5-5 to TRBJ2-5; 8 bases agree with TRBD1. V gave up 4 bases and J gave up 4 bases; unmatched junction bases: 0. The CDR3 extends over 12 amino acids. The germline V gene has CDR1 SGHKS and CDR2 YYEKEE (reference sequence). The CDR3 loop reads CASSDRGETQYF. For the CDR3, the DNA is TGTGCCAGCAGCGACAGGGGAGAGACCCAGTACTTC. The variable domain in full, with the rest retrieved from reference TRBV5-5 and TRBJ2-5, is DAGVTQSPTHLIKTRGQQVTLRCSPISGHKSVSWYQQVLGQGPQFIFQYYEKEERGRGNFPDRFSARQFPNYSSELNVNALLLGDSALYLCASSDRGETQYFGPGTRLLVL.